This T cell receptor beta chain was recovered during a study of control samples from healthy donors and cancer patients. J gave up 1 base and V 4 bases, and 3 bases lay outside the gene matches. The germline gives CDR1 SGHNT, CDR2 YYREEE (reference sequence). The CDR3 runs to 16 residues. Profiled with immunoSEQ multiplex PCR; TCRdb holds only in-frame clones, not every one. The table has tens of thousands of clones, around 90% seen once. The V call is TRBV5-4, the J call TRBJ2-2; TRBD2 aligns across 11 bases. The source of this sequence is a woman in her 70s in good health. The material sequenced was blood. The DNA of the CDR3 is TGTGCCAGCAGCACCGGGACTAGCGGGAACACCGGGGAGCTGTTTTTT. Encoded protein: CASSTGTSGNTGELFF. Supplemented by reference TRBV5-4 and TRBJ2-2, the full variable domain reads ETGVTQSPTHLIKTRGQQVTLRCSSQSGHNTVSWYQQALGQGPQFIFQYYREEENGRGNFPPRFSGLQFPNYSSELNVNALELDDSALYLCASSTGTSGNTGELFFGEGSRLTVL.